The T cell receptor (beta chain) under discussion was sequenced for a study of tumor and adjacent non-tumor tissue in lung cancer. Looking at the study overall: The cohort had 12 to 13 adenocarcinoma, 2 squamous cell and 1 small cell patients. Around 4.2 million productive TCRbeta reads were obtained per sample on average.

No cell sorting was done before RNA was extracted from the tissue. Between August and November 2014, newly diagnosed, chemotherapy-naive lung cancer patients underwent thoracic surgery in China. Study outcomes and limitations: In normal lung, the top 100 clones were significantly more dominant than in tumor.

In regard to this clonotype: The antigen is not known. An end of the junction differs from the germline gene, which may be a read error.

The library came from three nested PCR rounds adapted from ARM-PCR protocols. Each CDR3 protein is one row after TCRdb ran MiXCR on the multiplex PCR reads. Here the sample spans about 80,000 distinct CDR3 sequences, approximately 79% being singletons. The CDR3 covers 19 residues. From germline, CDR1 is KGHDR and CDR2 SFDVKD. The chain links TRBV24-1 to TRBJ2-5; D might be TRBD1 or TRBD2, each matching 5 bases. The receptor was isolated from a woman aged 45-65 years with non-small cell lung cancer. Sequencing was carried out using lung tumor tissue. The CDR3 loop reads CAASDSGPTDGAYQGTQYF. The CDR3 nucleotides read TGTGCCGCCAGTGACTCCGGGCCCACAGACGGGGCGTACCAAGGGACCCAGTACTTC.